Each of the 8 T cell receptor beta chains below was sequenced from the same sample in a study of cytomegalovirus exposure and HLA in healthy donors. Using immunoSEQ multiplex PCR, the repertoire was profiled, and TCRdb retains in-frame clones only, with some absent. Of 150,000 to 200,000 clones listed, approximately 78% were seen once; the top ten hold 0.95% to 1.5%. The sample consisted of PBMCs. These receptors originate from a woman between 25 and 40 years old in good health and CMV-seronegative.

This clone was recorded a few times. This chain links TRBV11-2 with TRBJ1-5, with D possibly being TRBD1 (5 bases). V shed 5 bases and J shed 5 bases, with 10 bases lying between them. The CDR3 length is 13 residues. CDR1 and CDR2 (germline): SGHAT, FQNNGV. The CDR3 nucleotides are TGTGCCAGCAGCCCTGGGGGGGATCAGCCCCAGCATTTT. Protein product: CASSPGGDQPQHF.

The chain is built from TRBV15 and TRBJ2-2; no reliable D call. Germline assignment: CDR1 LNHNV and CDR2 YYDKDF (reference sequence). V was shortened by 8 bases and J by 3 bases, with 4 bases between the two germline ends. This CDR3 has 11 residues. The CDR3 is CATEDTGELFF. The CDR3 region has the DNA TGTGCCACCGAGGACACCGGGGAGCTGTTTTTT.

The chain employs TRBV6-1 and TRBJ2-5; 11 nucleotides agree with TRBD2. Trimming took 8 bases from V and 0 from J; bases not matched to a gene: 5. CDR1 is MNHNS, CDR2 SASEGT, per germline. CDR3 length: 15 residues. The CDR3: CASALAGGYQETQYF. Written as DNA, the CDR3 is TGTGCCAGCGCTCTAGCGGGGGGTTACCAAGAGACCCAGTACTTC.

The sample holds a few counts of this clone. The gene calls are TRBV6-1 and TRBJ2-5; TRBD2 matches 9 bases. Trimming removed 0 bases from V and 1 base from J; junction bases left unmatched: 0. Germline CDR1 MNHNS, CDR2 SASEGT. The CDR3 consists of 15 residues. CDR3 loop: CASSEASGGQETQYF. The DNA of the CDR3 is TGTGCCAGCAGTGAAGCTAGCGGGGGCCAAGAGACCCAGTACTTC.

The chain couples TRBV28 to TRBJ1-5; possible D gene TRBD1, 6 bases. The CDR3 has 15 amino acids. The V gene lost 2 bases and the J gene lost 6 bases, with 14 bases spanning the gap. CDR1 and CDR2 (germline): MDHEN, SYDVKM. The CDR3 spells CASSLGGRQRQPQHF. CDR3 bases: TGTGCCAGCAGTTTAGGGGGCAGGCAACGTCAGCCCCAGCATTTT. The full variable domain, completed using reference TRBV28 and TRBJ1-5, is DVKVTQSSRYLVKRTGEKVFLECVQDMDHENMFWYRQDPGLGLRLIYFSYDVKMKEKGDIPEGYSVSREKKERFSLILESASTNQTSMYLCASSLGGRQRQPQHFGDGTRLSIL.

The V call is TRBV12-5, the J call TRBJ2-7; possible D gene TRBD1, 6 bases. CDR1 and CDR2 from the germline V gene are LGHNT and FRNRAP. This CDR3 has 16 amino acids. Trimming left V 3 bases short and J 2 bases short, with 17 bases between. This CDR3 reads CASGFIRQGPPYEQYF. For the CDR3, the DNA is TGTGCTAGTGGTTTTATCCGGCAGGGGCCCCCCTACGAGCAGTACTTC.

V usage is TRBV29-1 and J usage is TRBJ1-2; D gene ambiguous. This CDR3 has 13 amino acids. Deletions cut 6 bases from V and 0 bases from J, with 11 bases between. Germline V CDR1 and CDR2: SQVTM, ANQGSEA. The CDR3 DNA is TGCAGCGTCCCGGCCAGGCCTAACTATGGCTACACCTTC. Residues: CSVPARPNYGYTF.

This chain connects TRBV9 to TRBJ1-2; 9 bases match TRBD1. V was clipped by 0 bases and J by 7 bases; unmatched bases: 7. CDR1 is SGDLS, CDR2 YYNGEE, per germline. There are 15 residues in the CDR3. This CDR3 is CASSVGTGGVRGYTF. The CDR3 DNA follows: TGTGCCAGCAGCGTAGGTACAGGGGGCGTTCGTGGCTACACCTTC.